This TCR beta chain appears in the sequencing data of a study of blood T cell repertoires in COVID-19. Study background: PBMCs, B-cell-depleted T cells, or T cells provided the cDNA or gDNA that made up the material.

J gave up 4 bases and V 5 bases, and 4 bases lay outside the gene matches. Looked up from germline, CDR1 is SQVTM and CDR2 is ANQGSEA. The CDR3 consists of 12 residues. Study processing details: Cell counts per sample came from amplifying reference gene primers. TCRdb's copy holds only in-frame clones and misses some; the assay was immunoSEQ multiplex PCR. That table gives V, J and clone size, and the DNA gave D and trimming. The sample holds about 91,000 clones, approximately 76% seen once. The clonotype comes from a man between 65 and 79 years old with acute or convalescent COVID-19. The sample comprised peripheral blood. The chain joins TRBV29-1 to TRBJ1-2; 7 nucleotides match TRBD1. In nucleotides, the CDR3 is TGCAGCGTTCAGGGGGTCTTCTATGGCTACACCTTC. It is translated as CSVQGVFYGYTF.